This TCR beta chain was retrieved from a study of CD8+ T cells in alopecia areata. Study-level points and caveats: Clonality exceeded that of normal scalp in lesional scalp, most notably in alopecia totalis/universalis.

V gave up 1 base and J gave up 5 bases, with 17 bases separating them. There are 15 residues in the CDR3. Germline CDR1 is GTSNPN and CDR2 is SVGIG (reference sequence). For this clone: Its antigen is not identified.

Sequencing templates came from extracted RNA that was reverse transcribed into cDNA. Some clones are missing from TCRdb's copy, which holds only in-frame ones; the method was immunoSEQ multiplex PCR. The sample lists about 200,000 clones; more than 45% were seen once. Treatment: oral pan-JAK inhibitor, 5-10 mg twice daily. This TCR derives from a human donor with alopecia areata. The V and J genes are TRBV30 and TRBJ1-1; no reliable D call. The sequencing used CD4+ T cells sorted from blood, collected at week 4, from a patient treated with tofacitinib. CDR3 nucleotide sequence: TGTGCCTGGAGTGCAGGTGGCCTAAGCTGGACTGAAGCTTTCTTT. Protein sequence: CAWSAGGLSWTEAFF. Looking up the rest from reference TRBV30 and TRBJ1-1 gives the full variable domain: SQTIHQWPATLVQPVGSPLSLECTVEGTSNPNLYWYRQAAGRGLQLLFYSVGIGQISSEVPQNLSASRPQDRQFILSSKKLLLSDSGFYLCAWSAGGLSWTEAFFGQGTRLTVV.